The next 7 T cell receptor beta chains were all read from a single sample in a study of technical replicates of blood from several donors. The protocol was immunoSEQ multiplex PCR, while the TCRdb copy is restricted to in-frame clones and leaves out a portion. Among 75,000 to 95,000 clones listed, roughly 93% were seen once. Sequencing used T cells isolated from PBMCs. The receptors were gathered from a human donor in good health.

CDR3 protein: CASSLGLAGSYNEQFF. CDR3 in DNA: TGTGCCAGCAGCTTAGGCCTAGCGGGATCCTACAATGAGCAGTTCTTC. The chain recombines TRBV11-2 with TRBJ2-1; 9 bases fit TRBD2. Trimming took 1 base from V and 1 from J; bases not matched to a gene: 2. The CDR3 is made up of 16 amino acids. From germline, CDR1 is SGHAT and CDR2 FQNNGV. Drawing the rest from reference TRBV11-2 and TRBJ2-1, the complete variable domain is EAGVAQSPRYKIIEKRQSVAFWCNPISGHATLYWYQQILGQGPKLLIQFQNNGVVDDSQLPKDRFSAERLKGVDSTLKIQPAKLEDSAVYLCASSLGLAGSYNEQFFGPGTRLTVL.

The chain has TRBV19 and TRBJ2-1; 10 nucleotides align to TRBD2. Germline V lookup: CDR1 LNHDA, CDR2 SQIVND (reference sequence). With V trimmed by 3 bases and J by 1 base, 9 bases remained unmatched. The CDR3 covers 18 residues. The chain's CDR3 is CASSILPSGSRSYNEQFF. DNA for the CDR3: TGTGCCAGTAGTATCCTTCCTAGCGGGAGTCGTTCCTACAATGAGCAGTTCTTC.

The chain links TRBV6-1 to TRBJ2-1, with 12 bases fitting TRBD2. V shed 4 bases and J 0 bases; nucleotides not matched to a gene: 4. CDR3 length: 17 residues. The germline V gene has CDR1 MNHNS and CDR2 SASEGT. The CDR3 DNA reads TGTGCCAGCAGTGCATGGACTAGCGGGACCTCCTACAATGAGCAGTTCTTC. Its translation is CASSAWTSGTSYNEQFF.

V is TRBV29-1 and J is TRBJ1-2; D gene unclear. Trimming took off 6 bases at V and 4 bases at J, with 15 bases between the two ends. CDR3 size: 13 residues. Germline values: CDR1 SQVTM, CDR2 ANQGSEA. The CDR3 sequence: CSVPNWEPYGYTF. In nucleotides, the CDR3 is TGCAGCGTCCCCAATTGGGAGCCCTATGGCTACACCTTC. The complete variable domain, with remaining parts taken from reference TRBV29-1 and TRBJ1-2, reads SAVISQKPSRDICQRGTSLTIQCQVDSQVTMMFWYRQQPGQSLTLIATANQGSEATYESGFVIDKFPISRPNLTFSTLTVSNMSPEDSSIYLCSVPNWEPYGYTFGSGTRLTVV.

This clone has just one count. The chain is built from TRBV28 and TRBJ1-2, with a possible D match to TRBD1 (5 bases). The germline gives CDR1 MDHEN, CDR2 SYDVKM. V lost 5 bases to trimming and J lost 4 bases, with 17 bases between them. The CDR3 extends over 15 amino acids. The CDR3 coding sequence is TGTGCCAGCAGTCGTGGGGGGGTCCAAGTCTATGGCTACACCTTC. Its translation: CASSRGGVQVYGYTF.

The chain has TRBV27 and TRBJ2-5, with TRBD2 as a possible D gene (6 bases). The germline V and J ends were trimmed by 4 bases and 3 bases, with 15 bases remaining between them. The CDR3 is made up of 15 amino acids. Germline-derived CDR1 and CDR2 are MNHEY and SMNVEV (reference sequence). CDR3: CASSSHDRGKETQYF. CDR3 DNA: TGTGCCAGCAGTTCCCACGACCGGGGGAAAGAGACCCAGTACTTC.

CDR3 region: CASSLPSGKGNNEQFF. CDR3 in DNA: TGTGCCAGCAGCTTACCTAGCGGGAAAGGTAACAATGAGCAGTTCTTC. The V gene is TRBV21-1, the J gene TRBJ2-1; no check of the table's D call, TRBD2, against the DNA was made. TRBV21-1 is annotated as a pseudogene. CDR3 size: 16 residues.